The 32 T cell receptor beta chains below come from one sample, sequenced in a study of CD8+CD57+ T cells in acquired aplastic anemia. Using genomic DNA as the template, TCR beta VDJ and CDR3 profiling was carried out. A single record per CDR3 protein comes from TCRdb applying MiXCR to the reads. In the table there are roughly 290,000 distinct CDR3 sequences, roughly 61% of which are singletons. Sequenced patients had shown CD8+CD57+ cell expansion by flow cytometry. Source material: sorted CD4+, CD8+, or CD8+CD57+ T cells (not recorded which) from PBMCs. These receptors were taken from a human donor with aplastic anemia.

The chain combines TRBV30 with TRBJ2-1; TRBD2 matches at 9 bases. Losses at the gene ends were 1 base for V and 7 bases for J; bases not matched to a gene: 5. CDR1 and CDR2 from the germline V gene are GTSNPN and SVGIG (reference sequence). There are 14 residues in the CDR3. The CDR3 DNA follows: TGTGCCTGGAGTGCAGCGGGAGGCAGTAATGAGCAGTTCTTC. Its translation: CAWSAAGGSNEQFF. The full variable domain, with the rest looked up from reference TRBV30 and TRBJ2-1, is SQTIHQWPATLVQPVGSPLSLECTVEGTSNPNLYWYRQAAGRGLQLLFYSVGIGQISSEVPQNLSASRPQDRQFILSSKKLLLSDSGFYLCAWSAAGGSNEQFFGPGTRLTVL.

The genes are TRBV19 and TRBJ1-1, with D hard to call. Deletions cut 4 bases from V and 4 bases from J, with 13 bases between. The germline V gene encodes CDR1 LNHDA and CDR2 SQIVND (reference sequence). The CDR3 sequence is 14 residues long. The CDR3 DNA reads TGTGCCAGTAGTAGTGGGGTCGATCTCACTGAAGCTTTCTTT. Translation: CASSSGVDLTEAFF. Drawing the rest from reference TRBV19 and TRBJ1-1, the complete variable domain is DGGITQSPKYLFRKEGQNVTLSCEQNLNHDAMYWYRQDPGQGLRLIYYSQIVNDFQKGDIAEGYSVSREKKESFPLTVTSAQKNPTAFYLCASSSGVDLTEAFFGQGTRLTVV.

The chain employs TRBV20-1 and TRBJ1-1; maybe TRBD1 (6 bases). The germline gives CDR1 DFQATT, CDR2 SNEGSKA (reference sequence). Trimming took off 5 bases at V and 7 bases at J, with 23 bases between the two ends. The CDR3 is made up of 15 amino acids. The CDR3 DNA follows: TGCAGTGCTCCCGGGGGGGGGCTCTCACCTCGTGAAGCTTTCTTT. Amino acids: CSAPGGGLSPREAFF.

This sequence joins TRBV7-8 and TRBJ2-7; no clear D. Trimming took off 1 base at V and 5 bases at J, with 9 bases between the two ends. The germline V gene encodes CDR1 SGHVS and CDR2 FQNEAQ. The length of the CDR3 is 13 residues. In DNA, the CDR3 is TGTGCCAGCAGCTTAGTAGGGCTGGACGAGCAGTACTTC. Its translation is CASSLVGLDEQYF.

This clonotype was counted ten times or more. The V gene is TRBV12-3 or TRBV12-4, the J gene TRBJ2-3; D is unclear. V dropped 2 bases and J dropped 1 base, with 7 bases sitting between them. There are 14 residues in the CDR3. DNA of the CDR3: TGTGCCAGCAGTTTACTAGAGGGCACAGATACGCAGTATTTT. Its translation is CASSLLEGTDTQYF.

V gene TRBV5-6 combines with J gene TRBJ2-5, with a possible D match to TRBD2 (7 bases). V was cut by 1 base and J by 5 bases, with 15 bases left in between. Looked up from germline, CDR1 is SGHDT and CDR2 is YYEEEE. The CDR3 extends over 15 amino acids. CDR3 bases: TGTGCCAGCAGCTTGTCGGCGGGGGCGAGGGAGACCCAGTACTTC. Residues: CASSLSAGARETQYF.

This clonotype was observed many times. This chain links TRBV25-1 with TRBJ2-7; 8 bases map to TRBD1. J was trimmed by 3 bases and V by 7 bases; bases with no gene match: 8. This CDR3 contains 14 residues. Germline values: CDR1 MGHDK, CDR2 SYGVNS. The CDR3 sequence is CASTKSGGYYEQYF. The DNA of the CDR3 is TGTGCCAGCACTAAATCAGGGGGCTACTACGAGCAGTACTTC.

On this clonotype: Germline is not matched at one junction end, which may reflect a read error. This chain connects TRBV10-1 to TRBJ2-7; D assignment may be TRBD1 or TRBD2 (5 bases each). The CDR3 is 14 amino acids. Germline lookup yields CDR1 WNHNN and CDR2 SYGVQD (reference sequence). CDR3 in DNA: TGCGCCAGCAGTGGACAGTATAACACCGGGGAGCTGTACTTC. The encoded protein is CASSGQYNTGELYF.

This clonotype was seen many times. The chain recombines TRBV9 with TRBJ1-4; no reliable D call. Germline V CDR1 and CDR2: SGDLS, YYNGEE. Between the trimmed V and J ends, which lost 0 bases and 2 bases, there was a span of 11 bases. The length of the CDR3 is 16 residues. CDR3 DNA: TGTGCCAGCAGCGTAGAGGCTGGTAGGACTAATGAAAAACTGTTTTTT. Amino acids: CASSVEAGRTNEKLFF.

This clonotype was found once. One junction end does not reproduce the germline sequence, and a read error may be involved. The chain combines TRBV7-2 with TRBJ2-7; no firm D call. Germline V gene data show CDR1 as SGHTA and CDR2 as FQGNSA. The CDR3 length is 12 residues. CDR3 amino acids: CASSRVRAPSDF. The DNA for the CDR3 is TGTGCCAGCAGCCGGGTTAGGGCACCCTCGGACTTC.

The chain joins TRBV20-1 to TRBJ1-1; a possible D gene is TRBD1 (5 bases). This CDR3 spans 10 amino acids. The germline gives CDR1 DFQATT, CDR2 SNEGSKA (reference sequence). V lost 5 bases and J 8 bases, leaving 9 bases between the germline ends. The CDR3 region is CSAGRTEAFF. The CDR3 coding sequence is TGCAGTGCTGGCCGGACAGAAGCTTTCTTT.

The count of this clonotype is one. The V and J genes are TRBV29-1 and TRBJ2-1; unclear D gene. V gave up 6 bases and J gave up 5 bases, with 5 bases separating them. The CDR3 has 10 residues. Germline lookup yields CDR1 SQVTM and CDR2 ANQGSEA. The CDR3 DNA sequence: TGCAGCGTCAAGAACAATGAGCAGTTCTTC. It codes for CSVKNNEQFF.

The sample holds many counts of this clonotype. The CDR3 coding sequence is TGTGCCAGCAGTGAAGCTGGCGAGCAGCAGTTCTTC. Its protein product is CASSEAGEQQFF. The chain uses TRBV6-1 and TRBJ2-1, with D hard to call. CDR3 length: 12 amino acids. The V end lost 0 bases, the J end lost 11 bases, and 8 bases lay between the germline ends. CDR1 is MNHNS, CDR2 SASEGT, per germline.

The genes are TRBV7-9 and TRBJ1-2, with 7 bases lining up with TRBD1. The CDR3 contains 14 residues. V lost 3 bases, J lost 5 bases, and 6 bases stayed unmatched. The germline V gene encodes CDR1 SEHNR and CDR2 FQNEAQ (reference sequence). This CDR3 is CASSLRTGGYGYTF. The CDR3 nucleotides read TGTGCCAGCAGCTTGCGGACAGGCGGGTATGGCTACACCTTC.

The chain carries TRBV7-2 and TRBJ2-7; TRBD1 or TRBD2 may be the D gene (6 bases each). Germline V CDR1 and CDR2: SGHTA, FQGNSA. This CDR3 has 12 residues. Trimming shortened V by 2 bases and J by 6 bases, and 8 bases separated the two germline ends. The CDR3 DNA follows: TGTGCCAGCAGCTTATGGGGGGCCGAGCAGTACTTC. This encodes CASSLWGAEQYF.

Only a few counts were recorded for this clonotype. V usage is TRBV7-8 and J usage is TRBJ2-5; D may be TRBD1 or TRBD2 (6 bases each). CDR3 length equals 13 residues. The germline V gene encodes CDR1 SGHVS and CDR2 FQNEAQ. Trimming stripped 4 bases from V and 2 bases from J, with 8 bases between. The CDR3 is CASSWGAQETQYF. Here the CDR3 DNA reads TGTGCCAGCAGCTGGGGGGCTCAAGAGACCCAGTACTTC.

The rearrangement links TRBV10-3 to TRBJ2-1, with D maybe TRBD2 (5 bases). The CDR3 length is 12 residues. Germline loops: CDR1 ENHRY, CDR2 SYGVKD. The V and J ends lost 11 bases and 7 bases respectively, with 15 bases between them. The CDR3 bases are TGTGCCGGCCGGACTGCCGGAAATGAGCAGTTCTTC. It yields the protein CAGRTAGNEQFF.

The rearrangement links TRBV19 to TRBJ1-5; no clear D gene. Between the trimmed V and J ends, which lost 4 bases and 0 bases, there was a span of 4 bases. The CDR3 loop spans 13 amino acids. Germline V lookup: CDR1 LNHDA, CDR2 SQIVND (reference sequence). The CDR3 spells CASSTHSNQPQHF. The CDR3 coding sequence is TGTGCCAGTAGTACCCATAGCAATCAGCCCCAGCATTTT.

This CDR3 is CAISSWSSGGIDTQYF. The CDR3 nucleotides are TGTGCCATCAGTAGTTGGTCTAGCGGGGGGATAGATACGCAGTATTTT. The V and J genes are TRBV10-3 and TRBJ2-3; 11 bases align to TRBD2. J gave up 5 bases and V 5 bases, and 9 bases lay outside the gene matches. Germline loops: CDR1 ENHRY, CDR2 SYGVKD. The CDR3 has 16 residues.

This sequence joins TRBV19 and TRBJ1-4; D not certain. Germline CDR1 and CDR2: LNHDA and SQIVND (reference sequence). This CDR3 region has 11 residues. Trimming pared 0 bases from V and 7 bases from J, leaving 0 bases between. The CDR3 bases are TGTGCCAGTAGTATAGATGAAAAACTGTTTTTT. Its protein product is CASSIDEKLFF.

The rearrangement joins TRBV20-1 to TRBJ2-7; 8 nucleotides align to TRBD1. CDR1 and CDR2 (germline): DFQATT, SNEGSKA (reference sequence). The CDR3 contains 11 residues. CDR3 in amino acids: CRTGEDYEQYF. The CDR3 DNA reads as TGCAGGACAGGGGAAGACTACGAGCAGTACTTC.

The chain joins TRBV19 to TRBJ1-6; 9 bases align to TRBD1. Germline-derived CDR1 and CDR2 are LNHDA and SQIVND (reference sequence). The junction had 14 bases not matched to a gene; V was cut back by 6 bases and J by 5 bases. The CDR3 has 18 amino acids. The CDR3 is CASSGELARDRDNSPLHF. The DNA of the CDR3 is TGTGCCAGTAGCGGAGAACTTGCCCGGGACAGGGATAATTCACCCCTCCACTTT.

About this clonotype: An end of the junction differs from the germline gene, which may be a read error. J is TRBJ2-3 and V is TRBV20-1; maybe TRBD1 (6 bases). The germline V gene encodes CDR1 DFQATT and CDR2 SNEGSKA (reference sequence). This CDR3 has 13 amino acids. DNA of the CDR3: TGCAGTGCCAGAGGACAGAGCACAGATACGCAGTATTTT. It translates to CSARGQSTDTQYF.

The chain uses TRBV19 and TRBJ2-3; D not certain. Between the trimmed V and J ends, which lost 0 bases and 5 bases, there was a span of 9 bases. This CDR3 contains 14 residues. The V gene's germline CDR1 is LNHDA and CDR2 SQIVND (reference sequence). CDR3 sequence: CASSIDQGLDTQYF. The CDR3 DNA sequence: TGTGCCAGTAGTATAGATCAAGGGCTAGATACGCAGTATTTT.

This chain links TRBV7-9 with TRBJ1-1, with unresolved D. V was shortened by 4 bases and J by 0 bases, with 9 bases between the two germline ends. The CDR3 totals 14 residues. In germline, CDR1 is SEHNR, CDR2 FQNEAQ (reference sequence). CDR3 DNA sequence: TGTGCCAGCAGCTCGACAATTTTGAACACTGAAGCTTTCTTT. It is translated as CASSSTILNTEAFF.

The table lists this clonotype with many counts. CDR3 nucleotides: TGTGCCAGCAGCCAACTCCAGCGGGATGGCTACACCTTC. Amino acids: CASSQLQRDGYTF. The V call is TRBV4-2, the J call TRBJ1-2, with no clear D. Germline assignment: CDR1 LGHNA and CDR2 YNFKEQ. CDR3 length: 13 residues. Trimming cost V 2 bases and J 6 bases, with 10 bases left between them.

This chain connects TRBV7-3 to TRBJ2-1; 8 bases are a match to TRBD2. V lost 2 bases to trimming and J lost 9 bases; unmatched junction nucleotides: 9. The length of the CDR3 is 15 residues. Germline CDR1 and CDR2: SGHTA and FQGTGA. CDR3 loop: CASSLGSGGLGEQFF. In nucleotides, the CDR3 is TGTGCCAGCAGCTTAGGATCGGGAGGGTTGGGTGAGCAGTTCTTC.

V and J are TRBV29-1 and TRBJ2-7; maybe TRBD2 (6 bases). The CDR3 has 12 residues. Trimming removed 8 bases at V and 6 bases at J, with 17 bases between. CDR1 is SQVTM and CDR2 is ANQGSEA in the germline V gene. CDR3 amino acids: CSFRRTIVEQYF. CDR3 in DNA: TGCAGCTTTCGGAGGACTATCGTCGAGCAGTACTTC.

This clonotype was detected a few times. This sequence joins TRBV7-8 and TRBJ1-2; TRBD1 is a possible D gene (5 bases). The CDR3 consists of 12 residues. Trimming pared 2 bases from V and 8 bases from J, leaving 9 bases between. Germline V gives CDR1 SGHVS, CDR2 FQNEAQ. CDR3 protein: CASSLWGEGYTF. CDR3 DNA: TGTGCCAGCAGCTTATGGGGGGAAGGCTACACCTTC.

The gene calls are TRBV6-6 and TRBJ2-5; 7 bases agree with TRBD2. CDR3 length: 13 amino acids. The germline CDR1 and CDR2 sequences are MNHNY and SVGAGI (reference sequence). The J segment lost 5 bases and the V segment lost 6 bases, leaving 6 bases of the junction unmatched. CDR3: CASRQTSVETQYF. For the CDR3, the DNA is TGTGCCAGCAGACAAACTAGCGTGGAGACCCAGTACTTC.

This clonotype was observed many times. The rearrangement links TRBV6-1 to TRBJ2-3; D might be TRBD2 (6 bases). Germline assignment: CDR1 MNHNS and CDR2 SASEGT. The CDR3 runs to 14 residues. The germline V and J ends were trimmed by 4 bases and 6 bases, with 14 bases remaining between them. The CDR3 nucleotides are TGTGCCAGCAGTGGCCAGGGAGGTTCTGATACGCAGTATTTT. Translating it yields CASSGQGGSDTQYF.

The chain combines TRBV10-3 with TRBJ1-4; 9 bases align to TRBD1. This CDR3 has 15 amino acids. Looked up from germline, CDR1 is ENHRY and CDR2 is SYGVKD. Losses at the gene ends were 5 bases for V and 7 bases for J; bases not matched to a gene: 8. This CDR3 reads CAISRTGTGSEKLFF. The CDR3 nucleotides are TGTGCCATCAGTAGGACCGGGACAGGGAGTGAAAAACTGTTTTTT.